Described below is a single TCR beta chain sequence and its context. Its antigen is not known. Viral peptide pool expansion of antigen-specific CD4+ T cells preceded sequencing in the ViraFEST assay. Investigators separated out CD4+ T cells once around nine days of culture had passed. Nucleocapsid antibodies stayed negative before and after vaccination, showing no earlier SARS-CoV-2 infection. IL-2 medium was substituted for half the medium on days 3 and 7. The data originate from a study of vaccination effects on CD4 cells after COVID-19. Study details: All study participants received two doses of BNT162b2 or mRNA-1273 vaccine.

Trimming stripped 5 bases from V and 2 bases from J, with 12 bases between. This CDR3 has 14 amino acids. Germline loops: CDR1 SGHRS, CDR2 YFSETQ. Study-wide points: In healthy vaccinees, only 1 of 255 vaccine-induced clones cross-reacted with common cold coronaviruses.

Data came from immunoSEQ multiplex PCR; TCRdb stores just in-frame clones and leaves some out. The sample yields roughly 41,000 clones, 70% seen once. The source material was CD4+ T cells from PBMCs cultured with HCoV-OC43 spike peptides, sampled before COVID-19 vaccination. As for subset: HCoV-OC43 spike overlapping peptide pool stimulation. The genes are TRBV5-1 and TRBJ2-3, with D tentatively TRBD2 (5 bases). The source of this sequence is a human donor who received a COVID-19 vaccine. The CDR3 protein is CASSRTGSTDTQYF. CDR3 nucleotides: TGCGCCAGCAGTAGGACGGGATCCACAGATACGCAGTATTTT.